These 32 T cell receptor beta chains share one sample of origin, sequenced in a study of shared clonotypes between healthy human individuals. The table came from immunoSEQ multiplex PCR; TCRdb's copy has only in-frame clones and leaves some out. Of roughly 220,000 clones listed, 60% to 70% were seen once; the top ten hold 8.5% to 14%. Specimen: memory CD4+ T cells sorted from blood. As to subset: CD45RA-negative fraction. The receptors come from a man aged 25 to 40 in good health.

In DNA, the CDR3 is TGTGCCACGAACAGGAGTAGGTTTCTGGACGAGCAGTACTTC. Its translation is CATNRSRFLDEQYF. V and J are TRBV15 and TRBJ2-7; D may be TRBD1 (5 bases). This CDR3 contains 14 residues. Trimming took 9 bases from V and 5 from J, leaving 20 bases between them. Germline V CDR1 and CDR2: LNHNV, YYDKDF (reference sequence).

This chain uses TRBV6-1 with TRBJ1-5; 9 bases are a match to TRBD1. V trimming: 5 bases; J trimming: 4 bases; junction bases outside the gene matches: 3. CDR1 and CDR2 from the germline V gene are MNHNS and SASEGT. The CDR3 runs 14 residues. The CDR3 loop is CASSTGQGNQPQHF. The CDR3 DNA follows: TGTGCCAGCAGTACGGGACAGGGTAATCAGCCCCAGCATTTT.

The CDR3: CASSLGSSAETQYF. The DNA of the CDR3 is TGCGCCAGCAGCTTGGGGTCTAGCGCGGAGACCCAGTACTTC. This chain connects TRBV5-1 to TRBJ2-5, with D possibly TRBD2 on 6 matching bases. CDR3 length: 14 amino acids. V lost 0 bases to trimming and J lost 5 bases, with 11 bases between them. CDR1 is SGHRS, CDR2 YFSETQ, per germline. The whole variable domain, filled in from reference TRBV5-1 and TRBJ2-5, reads KAGVTQTPRYLIKTRGQQVTLSCSPISGHRSVSWYQQTPGQGLQFLFEYFSETQRNKGNFPGRFSGRQFSNSRSEMNVSTLELGDSALYLCASSLGSSAETQYFGPGTRLLVL.

This chain joins TRBV7-9 and TRBJ2-2; D remains ambiguous. The CDR3 loop spans 15 amino acids. The germline V and J ends were trimmed by 5 bases and 4 bases, with 14 bases remaining between them. The germline CDR1 and CDR2 sequences are SEHNR and FQNEAQ (reference sequence). The CDR3 reads CASSPRTASTGELFF. CDR3 coding DNA: TGTGCCAGCAGCCCTAGGACGGCCTCCACCGGGGAGCTGTTTTTT.

CDR3 DNA sequence: TGCGCCAGCAGTGATCCGGGTAGGGTCGGAGATACGCAGTATTTT. Translating it yields CASSDPGRVGDTQYF. The rearrangement joins TRBV10-1 to TRBJ2-3; D unresolved. This CDR3 region has 15 residues. Germline assignment: CDR1 WNHNN and CDR2 SYGVQD (reference sequence). Trimming stripped 3 bases from V and 5 bases from J, with 15 bases between.

The rearrangement joins TRBV2 to TRBJ2-5, with D maybe TRBD1 (5 bases). CDR1 is SNHLY, CDR2 FYNNEI, per germline. The CDR3 runs to 11 residues. Deletions cut 8 bases from V and 4 bases from J, with 8 bases between. The CDR3 nucleotides read TGTGCCAGCGGGGCTAGAGAGACCCAGTACTTC. Translated: CASGARETQYF.

V usage is TRBV14 and J usage is TRBJ2-1; D may be TRBD1 (5 bases). The germline V and J ends were trimmed by 0 bases and 10 bases, with 10 bases remaining between them. Germline V lookup: CDR1 SGHDN, CDR2 FVKESK. The CDR3 consists of 13 residues. CDR3 region: CASSQDRTREQFF. In nucleotides, the CDR3 is TGTGCCAGCAGCCAAGACCGGACAAGAGAGCAGTTCTTC.

Ten or more counts support this clone. The rearrangement uses TRBV5-6 and TRBJ2-5; 9 bases are shared with TRBD1. V was pared by 4 bases and J by 4 bases, with 8 bases of the junction left unmatched. The CDR3 has 15 residues. Per germline, CDR1 SGHDT and CDR2 YYEEEE. The chain's CDR3 is CASSPTGGGSETQYF. CDR3 bases: TGTGCCAGCAGCCCAACAGGGGGCGGCTCAGAGACCCAGTACTTC.

In nucleotides, the CDR3 is TGTGCCAGCAGCCGCATGAATGAGCAGTTCTTC. Its protein product is CASSRMNEQFF. This chain links TRBV2 with TRBJ2-1; D is unresolved. The length of the CDR3 is 11 residues. Germline-derived CDR1 and CDR2 are SNHLY and FYNNEI. V lost 6 bases and J 7 bases, leaving 7 bases between the germline ends.

This chain links TRBV28 with TRBJ2-1; 11 bases line up with TRBD2. CDR1 and CDR2 (germline): MDHEN, SYDVKM. With V trimmed by 4 bases and J by 6 bases, 8 bases remained unmatched. The CDR3 is made up of 16 amino acids. The CDR3 loop reads CASSSPLAGGRNEQFF. CDR3 nucleotide sequence: TGTGCCAGCAGTTCACCTCTAGCGGGAGGTCGCAATGAGCAGTTCTTC.

The chain combines TRBV6-1 with TRBJ2-2; 7 nucleotides line up with TRBD1. In germline, CDR1 is MNHNS, CDR2 SASEGT. J lost 1 base, V lost 6 bases, and 5 bases had no gene match. The CDR3 is 15 amino acids. CDR3 protein: CASRLDRENTGELFF. The CDR3 DNA follows: TGTGCCAGCAGGCTCGACAGGGAGAACACCGGGGAGCTGTTTTTT.

This chain joins TRBV29-1 and TRBJ2-5, with D possibly TRBD2 on 6 matching bases. Per the germline V gene, CDR1 is SQVTM and CDR2 is ANQGSEA. V shed 7 bases and J shed 4 bases, with 22 bases lying between them. The CDR3 has 15 residues. The chain's CDR3 is CSARTPSWGGETQYF. The CDR3 bases are TGCAGCGCACGTACCCCCTCCTGGGGAGGAGAGACCCAGTACTTC.

The chain combines TRBV4-3 with TRBJ2-1, with 7 bases fitting TRBD2. The V and J ends lost 0 bases and 10 bases, in that order; junction bases with no gene match: 9. CDR1 LGHNA and CDR2 YSLEER come from the germline V gene. The CDR3 is made up of 15 amino acids. The CDR3: CASSQDPPAGREQFF. The CDR3 nucleotides read TGCGCCAGCAGCCAAGATCCCCCAGCGGGACGGGAGCAGTTCTTC.

This chain links TRBV2 with TRBJ2-7; the D is unclear. The length of the CDR3 is 13 residues. V was trimmed by 7 bases and J by 3 bases, leaving 13 bases between them. From germline, CDR1 is SNHLY and CDR2 FYNNEI. Here the CDR3 DNA reads TGTGCCAGCACGAAGACGGATTACTACGAGCAGTACTTC. It translates to CASTKTDYYEQYF.

This clone was seen repeatedly, ten times or more. The chain joins TRBV6-6 to TRBJ1-5, with 7 bases fitting TRBD1. The CDR3 loop spans 15 amino acids. Germline-derived CDR1 and CDR2 are MNHNY and SVGAGI (reference sequence). The V and J ends lost 4 bases and 6 bases, in that order; junction bases with no gene match: 9. This CDR3 reads CASSSSGGMGQPQHF. As DNA, the CDR3 is TGTGCCAGCAGTTCGTCAGGGGGAATGGGTCAGCCCCAGCATTTT.

The V gene is TRBV29-1, the J gene TRBJ2-1; a possible D gene is TRBD1 (5 bases). V shed 0 bases and J shed 3 bases, with 18 bases lying between them. Germline assignment: CDR1 SQVTM and CDR2 ANQGSEA. This CDR3 region has 17 residues. The CDR3 DNA sequence: TGCAGCGTTGAAGATCTATTTAGACAGAAGAACTACAATGAGCAGTTCTTC. Residues: CSVEDLFRQKNYNEQFF.

The chain has TRBV27 and TRBJ2-3; D possibly corresponds to TRBD1 (5 bases). This CDR3 has 12 amino acids. The germline gives CDR1 MNHEY, CDR2 SMNVEV (reference sequence). The ends were cut back, 5 bases at V and 6 bases at J, with 9 bases in the middle. CDR3 amino acids: CASSTHRDTQYF. The CDR3 nucleotides read TGTGCCAGCAGTACCCACAGGGATACGCAGTATTTT.

The chain carries TRBV5-1 and TRBJ2-2, with 8 bases fitting TRBD2. Unmatched junction bases numbered 12, after V lost 5 bases and J lost 6 bases. This CDR3 region has 16 residues. Germline CDR1 SGHRS, CDR2 YFSETQ. The CDR3 sequence is CASRALAGARAGELFF. In DNA form, the CDR3 reads TGCGCCAGCAGGGCCCTAGCGGGCGCCCGAGCCGGGGAGCTGTTTTTT.

The chain links TRBV29-1 to TRBJ2-5; no clear D. The CDR3 is 11 residues long. Germline values: CDR1 SQVTM, CDR2 ANQGSEA. V was cut by 8 bases and J by 2 bases, with 9 bases left in between. The CDR3 region has the DNA TGCAGCCTCGAGGAGCAAGAGACCCAGTACTTC. This codes for CSLEEQETQYF. Filled out from reference TRBV29-1 and TRBJ2-5, the complete variable domain reads SAVISQKPSRDICQRGTSLTIQCQVDSQVTMMFWYRQQPGQSLTLIATANQGSEATYESGFVIDKFPISRPNLTFSTLTVSNMSPEDSSIYLCSLEEQETQYFGPGTRLLVL.

This sequence joins TRBV28 and TRBJ2-7; perhaps TRBD2 as D (6 bases). Trimming stripped 4 bases from V and 5 bases from J, with 9 bases between. This CDR3 spans 12 amino acids. Germline V gene sequence: CDR1 MDHEN, CDR2 SYDVKM. The CDR3 nucleotides are TGTGCCAGCAGTTGGGGGGTTAACGAGCAGTACTTC. This codes for CASSWGVNEQYF.

The rearrangement uses TRBV30 and TRBJ2-6; no clear D. Germline loops: CDR1 GTSNPN, CDR2 SVGIG (reference sequence). The CDR3 is made up of 15 amino acids. Deletions cut 1 base from V and 0 bases from J, with 7 bases between. CDR3 sequence reads: CAWSAGYSGANVLTF. In DNA, the CDR3 is TGTGCCTGGAGTGCCGGCTACTCTGGGGCCAACGTCCTGACTTTC.

This chain links TRBV18 with TRBJ2-4, with TRBD1 matching 7 bases. V was pared by 3 bases and J by 3 bases, with 8 bases of the junction left unmatched. CDR1 is KGHSH and CDR2 is LQKENI in the germline V gene. CDR3 size: 16 residues. CDR3 region: CASSPEGAYGKNIQYF. CDR3 sequence (DNA): TGTGCCAGCTCACCCGAGGGGGCGTATGGCAAAAACATTCAGTACTTC. The full variable domain, rest sourced from reference TRBV18 and TRBJ2-4, is NAGVMQNPRHLVRRRGQEARLRCSPMKGHSHVYWYRQLPEEGLKFMVYLQKENIIDESGMPKERFSAEFPKEGPSILRIQQVVRGDSAAYFCASSPEGAYGKNIQYFGAGTRLSVL.

The rearrangement uses TRBV18 and TRBJ1-2; tentative D call: TRBD1 (6 bases). V was clipped by 4 bases and J by 8 bases, with 23 bases between them. Germline V CDR1 and CDR2: KGHSH, LQKENI. The CDR3 is 16 amino acids. CDR3 bases: TGTGCCAGCTCACGGGGACCGGGACAAGGTGCACCCGGCTACACCTTC. This codes for CASSRGPGQGAPGYTF.

This clone showed up just a few times. J is TRBJ2-1 and V is TRBV28; the match to TRBD2 covers 7 bases. The germline V gene encodes CDR1 MDHEN and CDR2 SYDVKM. The length of the CDR3 is 12 residues. CDR3 coding DNA: TGTGCAGTACCGGGACTATCCAATGAGCAGTTCTTC. It yields the protein CAVPGLSNEQFF.

V and J are TRBV2 and TRBJ2-7; 7 nucleotides match TRBD2. J was trimmed by 2 bases and V by 8 bases; bases with no gene match: 24. CDR1 SNHLY and CDR2 FYNNEI come from the germline V gene. CDR3 length: 19 residues. The CDR3 loop reads CASQRTHDSGTANPYEQYF. Written as DNA, the CDR3 is TGTGCCAGCCAACGGACACACGACAGCGGGACTGCGAACCCCTACGAGCAGTACTTC.

The chain joins TRBV10-3 to TRBJ2-7; no definite D call. The germline gives CDR1 ENHRY, CDR2 SYGVKD. The V and J ends lost 6 bases and 0 bases respectively, with 3 bases between them. The CDR3 totals 11 residues. This chain's CDR3 is CAIRNSYEQYF. Here the CDR3 DNA reads TGTGCCATCAGAAACTCCTACGAGCAGTACTTC.

A few counts support this clone. The chain is built from TRBV18 and TRBJ1-1, with 7 positions matching TRBD1. The CDR3 is made up of 17 amino acids. CDR1 is KGHSH, CDR2 LQKENI, per germline. V lost 4 bases and J lost 0; bases outside the gene matches: 11. CDR3 in DNA: TGTGCCAGCTCACTGTTGCCGGGACAGACGATGAACACTGAAGCTTTCTTT. It encodes CASSLLPGQTMNTEAFF.

The J gene is TRBJ1-1, the V gene TRBV11-1; D unclear. The V end lost 3 bases, the J end lost 2 bases, and 7 bases lay between the germline ends. CDR1 and CDR2 from the germline V gene are SGHAT and FQDESV (reference sequence). This CDR3 is built from 13 residues. This CDR3 is CASSFSDNTEAFF. CDR3 DNA: TGTGCCAGCAGCTTCTCAGATAACACTGAAGCTTTCTTT. The full variable domain, in which reference TRBV11-1 and TRBJ1-1 provide the parts outside the CDR3, is EAEVAQSPRYKITEKSQAVAFWCDPISGHATLYWYRQILGQGPELLVQFQDESVVDDSQLPKDRFSAERLKGVDSTLKIQPAELGDSAMYLCASSFSDNTEAFFGQGTRLTVV.

This rearrangement joins TRBV19 to TRBJ2-7; a weak D match, TRBD1 (6 bases). The germline gives CDR1 LNHDA, CDR2 SQIVND (reference sequence). There are 15 residues in the CDR3. V lost 4 bases to trimming and J lost 2 bases, with 15 bases between them. CDR3 DNA: TGTGCCAGTAGTAGGACGTCGGACAGTACCTACGAGCAGTACTTC. Translated, it gives CASSRTSDSTYEQYF.

The CDR3: CASSLGTSGTTQYF. DNA of the CDR3: TGTGCCAGCAGCCTGGGGACTAGCGGAACTACGCAGTATTTT. The chain combines TRBV7-2 with TRBJ2-3; 11 nucleotides match TRBD2. The V segment lost 5 bases and the J segment 8 bases; nucleotides outside the gene matches: 6. Germline V lookup: CDR1 SGHTA, CDR2 FQGNSA. This CDR3 region has 14 residues.

This clone has just a few counts. The V gene is TRBV6-6, the J gene TRBJ1-2; TRBD1 might be the D (5 bases). CDR1 is MNHNY and CDR2 is SVGAGI in the germline V gene (reference sequence). Deletions cut 6 bases from V and 3 bases from J, with 11 bases between. The CDR3 has 13 amino acids. CDR3 bases: TGTGCCAGCAGCCGGGCGGGGGACTATGGCTACACCTTC. Encoded protein: CASSRAGDYGYTF.

This clone has more than one count but fewer than ten. This CDR3 reads CASSIPGSGELFF. DNA for the CDR3: TGTGCCAGCAGCATCCCCGGGTCCGGGGAGCTGTTTTTT. The chain carries TRBV7-3 and TRBJ2-2; no reliable D call. This CDR3 comprises 13 residues. Per germline, CDR1 SGHTA and CDR2 FQGTGA. V was clipped by 5 bases and J by 6 bases, with 10 bases between them.